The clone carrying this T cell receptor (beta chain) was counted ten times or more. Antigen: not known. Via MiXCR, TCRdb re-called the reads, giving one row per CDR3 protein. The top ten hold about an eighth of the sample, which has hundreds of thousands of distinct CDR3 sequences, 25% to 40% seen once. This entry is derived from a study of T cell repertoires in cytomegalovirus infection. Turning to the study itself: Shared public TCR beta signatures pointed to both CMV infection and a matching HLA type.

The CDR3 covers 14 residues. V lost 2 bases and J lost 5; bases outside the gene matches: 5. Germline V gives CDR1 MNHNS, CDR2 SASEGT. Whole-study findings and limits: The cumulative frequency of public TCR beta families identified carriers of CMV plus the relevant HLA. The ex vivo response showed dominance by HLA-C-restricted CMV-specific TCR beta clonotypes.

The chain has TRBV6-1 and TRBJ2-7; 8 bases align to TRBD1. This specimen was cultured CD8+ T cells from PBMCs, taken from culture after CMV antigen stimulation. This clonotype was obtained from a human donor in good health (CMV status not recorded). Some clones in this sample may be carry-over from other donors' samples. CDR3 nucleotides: TGTGCCAGCAGTGAAATCTACAGGGGGGACGAGCAGTACGTC. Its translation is CASSEIYRGDEQYV.